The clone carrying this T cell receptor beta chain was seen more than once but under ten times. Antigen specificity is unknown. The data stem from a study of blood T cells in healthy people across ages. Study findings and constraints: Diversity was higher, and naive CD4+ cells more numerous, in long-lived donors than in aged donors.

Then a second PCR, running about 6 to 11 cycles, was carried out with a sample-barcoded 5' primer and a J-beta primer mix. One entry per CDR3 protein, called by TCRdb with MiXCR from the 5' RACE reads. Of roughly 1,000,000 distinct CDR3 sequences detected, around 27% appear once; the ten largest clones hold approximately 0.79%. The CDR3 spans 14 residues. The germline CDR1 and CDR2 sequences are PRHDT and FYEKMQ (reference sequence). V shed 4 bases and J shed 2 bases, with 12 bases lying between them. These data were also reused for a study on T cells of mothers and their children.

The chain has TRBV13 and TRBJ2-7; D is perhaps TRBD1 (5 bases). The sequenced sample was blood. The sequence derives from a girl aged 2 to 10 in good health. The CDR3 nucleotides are TGTGCCAGCAGCTCCGACAGTTCACCCTACGAGCAGTACTTC. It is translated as CASSSDSSPYEQYF.